Reported below is one TCR beta chain. What it binds is not known. This sample was taken from a study of T cell responses to AZD1222 COVID-19 vaccine. Assay used: immunoSEQ multiplex PCR; TCRdb lists only in-frame clones, some missing. The data show roughly 120,000 clones, with more than 75% seen just once and 3.5% to 4% held by the top ten. Combined were second doses at about 4 or about 12 weeks. Study observations and caveats: Only a handful of AZD1222 recipients were seropositive at baseline. Clonal diversity was possibly underestimated; the donors were predominantly white British and more often female. Spike-spanning, vaccine-associated CD4 TCRs were dominant at 160-218 and 743-854.

V was pared by 7 bases and J by 4 bases, with 14 bases between. The CDR3 runs to 14 residues. Germline CDR1 reads MNHEY; CDR2 reads SVGAGI. The clonotype was recovered from an adult who received the AZD1222 COVID-19 vaccine. Sequences were derived from peripheral blood, sampled 28 days after the second AZD1222 dose. The chain recombines TRBV6-5 with TRBJ1-3; D gene uncertain. The CDR3 sequence: CASTPGDIGNTIYF. The CDR3 DNA follows: TGTGCCAGCACACCAGGTGATATCGGAAACACCATATATTTT.